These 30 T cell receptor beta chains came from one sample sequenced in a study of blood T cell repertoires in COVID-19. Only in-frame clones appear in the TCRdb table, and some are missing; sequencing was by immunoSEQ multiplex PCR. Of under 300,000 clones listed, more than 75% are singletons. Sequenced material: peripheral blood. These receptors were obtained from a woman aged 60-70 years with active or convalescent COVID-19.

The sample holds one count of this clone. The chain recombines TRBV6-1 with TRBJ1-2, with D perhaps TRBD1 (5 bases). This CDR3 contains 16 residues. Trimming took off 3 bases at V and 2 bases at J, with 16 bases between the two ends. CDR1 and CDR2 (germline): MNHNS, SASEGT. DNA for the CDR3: TGTGCCAGCAGTGATCCCGCAGGGATTGGGAACTATGGCTACACCTTC. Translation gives CASSDPAGIGNYGYTF.

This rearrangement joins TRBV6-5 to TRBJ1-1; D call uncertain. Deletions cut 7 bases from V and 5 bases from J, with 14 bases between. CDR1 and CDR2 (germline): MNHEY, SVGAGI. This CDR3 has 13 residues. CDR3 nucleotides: TGTGCCAGCATCTTGACGGGAGATACTGAAGCTTTCTTT. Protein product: CASILTGDTEAFF.

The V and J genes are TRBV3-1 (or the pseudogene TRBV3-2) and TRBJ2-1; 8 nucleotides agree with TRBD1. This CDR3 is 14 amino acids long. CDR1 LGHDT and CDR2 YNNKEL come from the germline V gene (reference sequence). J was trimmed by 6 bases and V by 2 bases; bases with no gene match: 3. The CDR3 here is CASSQRTGINEQFF. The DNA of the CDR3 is TGTGCCAGCAGCCAACGGACAGGGATCAATGAGCAGTTCTTC.

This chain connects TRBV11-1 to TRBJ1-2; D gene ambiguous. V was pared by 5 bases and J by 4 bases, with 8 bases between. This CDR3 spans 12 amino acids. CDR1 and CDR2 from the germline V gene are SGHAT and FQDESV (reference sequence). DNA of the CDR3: TGTGCCAGCAGCCAGGAGGGCTATGGCTACACCTTC. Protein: CASSQEGYGYTF.

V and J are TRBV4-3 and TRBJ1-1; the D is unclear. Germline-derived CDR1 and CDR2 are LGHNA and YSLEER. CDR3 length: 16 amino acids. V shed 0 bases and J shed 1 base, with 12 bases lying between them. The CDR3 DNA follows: TGCGCCAGCAGCCAAGATTTTGGAGGAGGGAACACTGAAGCTTTCTTT. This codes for CASSQDFGGGNTEAFF.

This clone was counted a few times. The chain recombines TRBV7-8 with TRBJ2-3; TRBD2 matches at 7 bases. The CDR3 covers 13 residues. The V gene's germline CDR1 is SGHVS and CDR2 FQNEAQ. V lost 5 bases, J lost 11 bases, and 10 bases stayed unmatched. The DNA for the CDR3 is TGTGCCAGCAGCCTGGGACGGCGCGGGGGGCAGTATTTT. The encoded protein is CASSLGRRGGQYF.

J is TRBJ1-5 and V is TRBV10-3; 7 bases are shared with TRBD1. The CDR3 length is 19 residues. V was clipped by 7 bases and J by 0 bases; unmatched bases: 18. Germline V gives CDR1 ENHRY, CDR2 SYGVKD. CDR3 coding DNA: TGTGCCATCACAACAGGGGCCCAATTGCTAAGGCCTAGCAATCAGCCCCAGCATTTT. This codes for CAITTGAQLLRPSNQPQHF.

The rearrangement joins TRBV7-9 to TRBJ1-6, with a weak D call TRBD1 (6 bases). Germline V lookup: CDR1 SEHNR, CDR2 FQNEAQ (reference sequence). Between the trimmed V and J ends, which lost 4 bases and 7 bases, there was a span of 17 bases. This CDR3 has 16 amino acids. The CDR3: CASSSYTGWDNSPLHF. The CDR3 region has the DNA TGTGCCAGCAGCTCTTATACAGGGTGGGACAATTCACCCCTCCACTTT.

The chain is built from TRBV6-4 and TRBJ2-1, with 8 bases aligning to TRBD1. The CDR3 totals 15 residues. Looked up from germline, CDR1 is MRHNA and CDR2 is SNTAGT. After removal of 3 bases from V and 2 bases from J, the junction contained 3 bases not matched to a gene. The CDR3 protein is CASSEDRGPYNEQFF. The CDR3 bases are TGTGCCAGCAGTGAAGACAGGGGACCCTACAATGAGCAGTTCTTC.

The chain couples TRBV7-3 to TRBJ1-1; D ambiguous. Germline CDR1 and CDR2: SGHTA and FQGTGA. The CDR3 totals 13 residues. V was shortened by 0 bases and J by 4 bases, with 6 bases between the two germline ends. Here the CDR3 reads CASSLTTGTEAFF. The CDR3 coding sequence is TGTGCCAGCAGCTTAACAACCGGCACTGAAGCTTTCTTT.

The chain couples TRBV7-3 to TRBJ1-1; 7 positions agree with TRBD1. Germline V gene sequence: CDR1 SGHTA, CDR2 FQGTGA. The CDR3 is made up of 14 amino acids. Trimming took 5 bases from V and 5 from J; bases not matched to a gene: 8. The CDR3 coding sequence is TGTGCCAGCAGCGCTGGGCGGGGACAGACTGAAGCTTTCTTT. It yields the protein CASSAGRGQTEAFF.

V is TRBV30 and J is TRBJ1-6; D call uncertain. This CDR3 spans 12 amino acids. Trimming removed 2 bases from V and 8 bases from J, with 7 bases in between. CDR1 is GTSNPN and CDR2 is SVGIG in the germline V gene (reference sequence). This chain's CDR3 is CAWSLFDSPLHF. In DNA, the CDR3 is TGTGCCTGGAGTCTTTTTGATTCACCCCTCCACTTT.

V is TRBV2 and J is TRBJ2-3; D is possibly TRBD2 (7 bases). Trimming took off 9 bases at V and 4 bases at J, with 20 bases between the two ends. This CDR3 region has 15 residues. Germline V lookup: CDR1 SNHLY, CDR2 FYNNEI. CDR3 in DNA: TGTGCCAGGCAAGGGCCCCCGGGGGGCCCAGATACGCAGTATTTT. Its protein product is CARQGPPGGPDTQYF.

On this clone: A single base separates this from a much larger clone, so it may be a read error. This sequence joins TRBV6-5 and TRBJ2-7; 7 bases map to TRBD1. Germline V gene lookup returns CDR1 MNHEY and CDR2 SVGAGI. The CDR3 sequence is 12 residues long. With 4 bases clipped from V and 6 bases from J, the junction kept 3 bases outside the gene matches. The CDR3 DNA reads TGTGCCAGCAGTTCGACAGGGAGCGAGCAGTACTTC. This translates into CASSSTGSEQYF.

CDR3 sequence: CASSSRGWALSYNEQFF. The CDR3 nucleotides read TGTGCCAGCAGCTCCAGGGGATGGGCACTCTCCTACAATGAGCAGTTCTTC. This sequence joins TRBV11-2 and TRBJ2-1; tentatively, D is TRBD1 (6 bases). Trimming pared 4 bases from V and 0 bases from J, leaving 16 bases between. The CDR3 consists of 17 residues. Per the germline V gene, CDR1 is SGHAT and CDR2 is FQNNGV.

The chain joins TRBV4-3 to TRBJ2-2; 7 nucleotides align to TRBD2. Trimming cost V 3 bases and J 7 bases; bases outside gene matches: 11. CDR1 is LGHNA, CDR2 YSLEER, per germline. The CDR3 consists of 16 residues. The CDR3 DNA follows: TGCGCCAGCAGCCACGGAAGCGGGGTTGGTATCGGGGAGCTGTTTTTT. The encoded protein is CASSHGSGVGIGELFF.

DNA of the CDR3: TGCGCCAGCAGTGAGGGGACACCCTTATCTGAAGCTTTCTTT. Its translation is CASSEGTPLSEAFF. The chain has TRBV10-1 and TRBJ1-1, with D perhaps TRBD1 (6 bases). The CDR3 sequence is 14 residues long. Germline values: CDR1 WNHNN, CDR2 SYGVQD (reference sequence). Trimming stripped 2 bases from V and 6 bases from J, with 13 bases between.

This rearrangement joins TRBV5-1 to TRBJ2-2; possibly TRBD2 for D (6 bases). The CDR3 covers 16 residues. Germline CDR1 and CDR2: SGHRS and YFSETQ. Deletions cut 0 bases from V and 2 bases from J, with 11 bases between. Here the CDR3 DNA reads TGCGCCAGCAGCTTGGGGACCACTAGCAACACCGGGGAGCTGTTTTTT. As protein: CASSLGTTSNTGELFF.

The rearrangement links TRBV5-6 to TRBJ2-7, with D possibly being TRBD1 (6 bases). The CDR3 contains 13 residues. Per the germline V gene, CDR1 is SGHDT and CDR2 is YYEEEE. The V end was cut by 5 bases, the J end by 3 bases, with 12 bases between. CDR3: CASSSQGNYEQYF. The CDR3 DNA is TGTGCCAGCAGTTCACAGGGCAACTACGAGCAGTACTTC.

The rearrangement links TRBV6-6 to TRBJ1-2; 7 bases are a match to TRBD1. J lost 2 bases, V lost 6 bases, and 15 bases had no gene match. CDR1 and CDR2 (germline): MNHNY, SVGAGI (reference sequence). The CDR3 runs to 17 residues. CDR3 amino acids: CASRRNPGTVLNYGYTF. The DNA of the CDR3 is TGTGCCAGCAGGCGAAACCCTGGGACAGTCTTGAACTATGGCTACACCTTC.

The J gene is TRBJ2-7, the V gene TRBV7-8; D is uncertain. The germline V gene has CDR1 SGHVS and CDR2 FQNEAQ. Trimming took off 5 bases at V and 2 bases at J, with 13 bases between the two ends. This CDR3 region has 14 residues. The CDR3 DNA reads TGTGCCAGCAGCAACTCGGGTTTGGCCTACGAGCAGTACTTC. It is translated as CASSNSGLAYEQYF.

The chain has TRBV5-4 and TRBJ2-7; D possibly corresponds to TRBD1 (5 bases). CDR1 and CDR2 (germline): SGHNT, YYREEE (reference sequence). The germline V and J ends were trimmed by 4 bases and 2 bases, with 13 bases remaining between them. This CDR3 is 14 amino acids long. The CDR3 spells CASSLRQKAYEQYF. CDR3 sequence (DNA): TGTGCCAGCAGCCTCCGACAGAAAGCCTACGAGCAGTACTTC.

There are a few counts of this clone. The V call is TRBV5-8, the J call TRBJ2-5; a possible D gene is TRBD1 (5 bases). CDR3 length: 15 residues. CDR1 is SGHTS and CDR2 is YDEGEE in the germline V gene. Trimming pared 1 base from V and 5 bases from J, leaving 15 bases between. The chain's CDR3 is CASSLQGRIGETQYF. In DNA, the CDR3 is TGTGCCAGCAGCTTGCAGGGTCGGATCGGGGAGACCCAGTACTTC.

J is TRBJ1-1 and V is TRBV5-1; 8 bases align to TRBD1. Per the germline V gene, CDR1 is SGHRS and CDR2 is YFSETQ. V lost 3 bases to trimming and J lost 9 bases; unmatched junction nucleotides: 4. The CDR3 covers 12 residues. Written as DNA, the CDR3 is TGCGCCAGCAGCTCCGGACAGGGCCAAGCTTTCTTT. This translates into CASSSGQGQAFF.

The CDR3 region is CASSPAGQGNYGYTF. CDR3 coding DNA: TGTGCCAGCTCACCGGCGGGACAGGGGAACTATGGCTACACCTTC. J is TRBJ1-2 and V is TRBV18; 10 positions match TRBD1. Germline assignment: CDR1 KGHSH and CDR2 LQKENI. V shed 3 bases, J shed 2 bases, and the junction held 3 bases outside the gene matches. CDR3 length: 15 residues.

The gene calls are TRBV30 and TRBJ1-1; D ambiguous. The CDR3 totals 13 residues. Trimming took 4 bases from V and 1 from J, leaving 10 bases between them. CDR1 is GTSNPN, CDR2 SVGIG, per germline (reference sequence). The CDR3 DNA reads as TGTGCCTGGAATAACGAGCCGAACACTGAAGCTTTCTTT. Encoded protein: CAWNNEPNTEAFF. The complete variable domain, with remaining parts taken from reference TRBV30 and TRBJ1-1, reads SQTIHQWPATLVQPVGSPLSLECTVEGTSNPNLYWYRQAAGRGLQLLFYSVGIGQISSEVPQNLSASRPQDRQFILSSKKLLLSDSGFYLCAWNNEPNTEAFFGQGTRLTVV.

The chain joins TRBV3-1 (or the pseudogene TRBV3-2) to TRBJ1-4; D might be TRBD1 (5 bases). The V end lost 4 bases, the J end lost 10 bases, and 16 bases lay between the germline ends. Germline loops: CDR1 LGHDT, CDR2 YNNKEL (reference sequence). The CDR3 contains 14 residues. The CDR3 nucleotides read TGTGCCAGCAGCCCTCAGGCGGGGGATGTAAAACTGTTTTTT. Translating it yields CASSPQAGDVKLFF.

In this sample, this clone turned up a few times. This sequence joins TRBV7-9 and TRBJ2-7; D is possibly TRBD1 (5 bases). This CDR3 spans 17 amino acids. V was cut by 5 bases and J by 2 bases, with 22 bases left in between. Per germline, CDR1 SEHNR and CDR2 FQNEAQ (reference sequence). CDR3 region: CASSPKQTEDKAYEQYF. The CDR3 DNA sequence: TGTGCCAGCAGCCCCAAACAGACAGAGGATAAGGCCTACGAGCAGTACTTC.

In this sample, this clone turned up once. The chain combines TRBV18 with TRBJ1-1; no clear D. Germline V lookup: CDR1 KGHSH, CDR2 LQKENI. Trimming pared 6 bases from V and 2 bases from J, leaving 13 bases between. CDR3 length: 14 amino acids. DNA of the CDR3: TGTGCCAGCTCCCCCACTGAGGGCAACACTGAAGCTTTCTTT. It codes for CASSPTEGNTEAFF.

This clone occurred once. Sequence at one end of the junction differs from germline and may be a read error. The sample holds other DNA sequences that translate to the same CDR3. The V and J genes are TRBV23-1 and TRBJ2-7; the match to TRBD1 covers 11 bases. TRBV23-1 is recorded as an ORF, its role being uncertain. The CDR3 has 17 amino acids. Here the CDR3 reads CASSPPRDRGASYEQYF. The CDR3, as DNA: TGCGCCAGCAGCCCCCCTAGGGACAGGGGGGCCTCCTACGAGCAATACTTC.